This T cell receptor (beta chain) was obtained from a study of shared clonotypes between healthy human individuals. Regarding the study as a whole: Between a handful of donors, naive CD4 clonotypes were shared at a level of about 5%.

Worth noting for this clone: Its antigen is not identified.

The germline V gene has CDR1 SGHRS and CDR2 YFSETQ. After removal of 0 bases from V and 2 bases from J, the junction contained 5 bases not matched to a gene. The CDR3 runs 16 residues. The assay was immunoSEQ multiplex PCR, and TCRdb's table has in-frame clones only and misses some. The sample records millions of clones, about 92% being singletons. This rearrangement joins TRBV5-1 to TRBJ2-1; 7 bases line up with TRBD2. The receptor comes from a man aged 18 to 29 in good health. Some clones in this sample may be carry-over from other donors' samples. The sequencing input was naive CD4+ T cells from PBMCs. Subset given: CD45RA+ positively selected. The DNA of the CDR3 is TGCGCCAGCAGCTTGGGCTCAGCGGGGACCTACAATGAGCAGTTCTTC. Its protein product is CASSLGSAGTYNEQFF. The variable domain in full, completed from reference TRBV5-1 and TRBJ2-1, reads KAGVTQTPRYLIKTRGQQVTLSCSPISGHRSVSWYQQTPGQGLQFLFEYFSETQRNKGNFPGRFSGRQFSNSRSEMNVSTLELGDSALYLCASSLGSAGTYNEQFFGPGTRLTVL.